These T cell receptor beta chains were read from a single sample in a study of blood T cells in healthy people across ages. TCRdb reprocessed the 5' RACE reads via MiXCR and lists one record per CDR3 protein. The data contain hundreds of thousands of distinct CDR3 sequences, 32% of them singletons. Input material: blood. The receptors were sampled from a woman over 75 in good health. The CDR3 runs from the conserved cysteine through the conserved F or W. A D gene is named only where the DNA matches it firmly. Not all rows give a size; the values are once, few, many and, for expanded clones, a class.

>TRBV7-8|-|13|TRBJ2-1|-
CASSLTRYNEQFF
TGTGCCAGCAGCTTAACAAGATACAATGAGCAGTTCTTC
>TRBV20-1|-|13|TRBJ2-1|TRBD1
CSALRTGEAEQFF
TGCAGTGCCTTGAGGACAGGGGAGGCCGAGCAGTTCTTC
>TRBV5-1|-|16|TRBJ2-1|TRBD2
CASSSSGKSSYNEQFF
TGCGCCAGCAGCTCCAGCGGGAAGAGCTCCTACAATGAGCAGTTCTTC
>TRBV5-1|few|16|TRBJ2-2|-
CASTHSKGYDTGELFF
TGCGCCAGCACCCATTCAAAGGGGTACGACACCGGGGAGCTGTTTTTT
>TRBV9|few|13|TRBJ1-2|-
CASSTPFTESRTF
TGTGCCAGCAGCACGCCCTTTACAGAATCTCGCACCTTC
>TRBV20-1|few|16|TRBJ1-2|-
CSASSVNRDNRYGYTF
TGCAGTGCTTCCTCCGTGAACCGGGACAATCGGTATGGCTACACCTTC
>TRBV7-8|many|14|TRBJ2-7|-
CASSLVIEGSEQYF
TGTGCCAGCAGCTTGGTTATTGAGGGGAGCGAGCAGTACTTC
>TRBV4-3|-|15|TRBJ1-6|TRBD1
CASSRTGTGDSPLHF
TGCGCCAGCAGCCGGACGGGGACAGGGGATTCACCCCTCCACTTT
>TRBV5-1|-|13|TRBJ2-7|TRBD2
CASSAGLAYEQYF
TGCGCCAGCAGCGCAGGACTAGCCTACGAGCAGTACTTC
>TRBV5-1|-|13|TRBJ1-1|TRBD1
CASKETGGTEAFF
TGCGCCAGCAAGGAAACAGGGGGGACTGAAGCTTTCTTT
>TRBV7-6|many|15|TRBJ2-1|-
CASSLGGWAYNEQFF
TGTGCCAGCAGCTTAGGGGGTTGGGCCTACAATGAGCAGTTCTTC